This is a list of T cell receptor beta chains from one sample in a study of cytomegalovirus exposure and HLA in healthy donors. The assay was immunoSEQ multiplex PCR, and TCRdb's table has in-frame clones only and misses some. The sample has about 55,000 clones. The material sequenced was PBMCs. These receptors were collected from a man in his forties or fifties in good health and CMV-seropositive. CDR3s leave out the opening cysteine and the closing phenylalanine or tryptophan. The order of the fields is V gene, J gene, CDR3 protein.

TRBV5-1	TRBJ1-1	ASSLQTGGTEAF
TRBV7-3	TRBJ2-7	ASSLTSGQVHYEQY
TRBV28	TRBJ1-2	ASSLLATGYYGYT
TRBV2	TRBJ2-1	ASSGRTSGVNNEQF
TRBV18	TRBJ2-7	ASSPETHASYEQY
TRBV27	TRBJ2-7	ASSLTSGYEQY
TRBV5-1	TRBJ2-7	ASSLAGGNGEQY
TRBV2	TRBJ1-1	ASNLGGQGTTEAF
TRBV5-1	TRBJ1-5	ASSPTLGNQPQH
TRBV9	TRBJ2-4	ASSVGGDLAKNIQY
TRBV4-3	TRBJ2-7	ASSQEMSSYEQY
TRBV28	TRBJ1-2	ASSSQGADYGYT
TRBV4-3	TRBJ2-1	ASSQGTESSYNEQF
TRBV27	TRBJ1-3	ASSFSGPGNTIY
TRBV5-1	TRBJ2-1	ASSSSHEQF
TRBV7-2	TRBJ2-5	ASSSQPGTGKETQY
TRBV6-1	TRBJ1-3	ASSYTGDGNTIY
TRBV11-2	TRBJ1-1	ASSFFNTEAF
TRBV19	TRBJ2-5	ASRQGLAGGETQY
TRBV4-3	TRBJ2-3	ASSQGASLGTDTQY
TRBV18	TRBJ1-4	ASSQDRVEKLF
TRBV29-1	TRBJ1-1	SVLDRAMNTEAF
TRBV18	TRBJ2-1	ASSPSGLAINEQF
TRBV7-6	TRBJ2-3	ASSKTGVTDTQY
TRBV4-1	TRBJ2-7	ASSPQASAPYEQY
TRBV4-2	TRBJ1-1	ASSQGGPEDF
TRBV7-8	TRBJ1-2	ASSYQGQGAYGYT
TRBV7-2	TRBJ2-3	ASSSRVRDTQY
TRBV6-1	TRBJ2-7	ASSEMSFMSYEQY
TRBV6-6	TRBJ2-7	ASRPPGTGTYEQY
TRBV18	TRBJ2-7	ASRQGSSSYEQY
TRBV7-9	TRBJ2-1	ASSLSLGGMGNEQF
TRBV7-6	TRBJ2-3	ASSFSIQVSTDTQY
TRBV19	TRBJ2-7	ASSGTGFAYEQY
TRBV7-8	TRBJ1-2	ASSSGQGNYGYT
TRBV5-1	TRBJ2-3	ASSWGGLAGTVTQY
TRBV5-1	TRBJ1-2	ASSLSLHVQGPYGYT
TRBV28	TRBJ2-2	ASSPTLAGGTGELF
TRBV30	TRBJ1-2	AWSAGTGINYGYT
TRBV4-3	TRBJ2-1	ASSQVRIGAGGPYNEQF
TRBV6-5	TRBJ1-2	ASSRTPGHLSYT